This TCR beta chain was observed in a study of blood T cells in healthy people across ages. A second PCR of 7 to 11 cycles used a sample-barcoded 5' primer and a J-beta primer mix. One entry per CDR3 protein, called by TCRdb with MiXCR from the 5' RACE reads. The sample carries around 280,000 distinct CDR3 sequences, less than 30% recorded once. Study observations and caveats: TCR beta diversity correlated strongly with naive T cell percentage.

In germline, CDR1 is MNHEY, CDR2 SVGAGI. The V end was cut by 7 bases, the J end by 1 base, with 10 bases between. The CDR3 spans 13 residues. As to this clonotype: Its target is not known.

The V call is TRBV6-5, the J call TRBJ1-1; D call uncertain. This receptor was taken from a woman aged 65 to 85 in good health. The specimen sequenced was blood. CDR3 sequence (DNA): TGTGCCAGCAATCCGGGCACGAACACTGAAGCTTTCTTT. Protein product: CASNPGTNTEAFF.